A single sample is the source of the 18 T cell receptor beta chains below, sequenced in a study of post-analysis software for immune sequencing data. Study results and caveats: Included in a set of roughly five TRBV segments more frequent in patients than controls were TRBV5-6, TRBV5-1 and TRBV20-1.

Their antigen targets remain unknown. Prepared libraries of TCR beta cDNA carried unique molecular identifiers. TCRdb independently ran MiXCR on the PCR reads; one entry per CDR3 protein. The table records more than 450,000 distinct CDR3 sequences, roughly 34% of them present only once. Material: blood. These receptors were taken from a girl younger than 18 with multiple sclerosis.

The chain is built from TRBV3-1 and TRBJ2-5; TRBD2 aligns across 10 bases. The CDR3 sequence is 15 residues long. Germline V gene data show CDR1 as LGHDT and CDR2 as YNNKEL (reference sequence). V dropped 4 bases and J dropped 5; count of bases not matched to a gene: 7. CDR3 loop: CASSPQRGGRETQYF. The CDR3 DNA follows: TGTGCCAGCAGCCCCCAGCGGGGGGGCCGGGAGACCCAGTACTTC.

The gene calls are TRBV9 and TRBJ2-2; the D call may be TRBD1 or TRBD2 (5 bases each). The CDR3 runs 17 residues. Germline assignment: CDR1 SGDLS and CDR2 YYNGEE. Trimming removed 0 bases at V and 4 bases at J, with 16 bases between. The CDR3 DNA reads TGTGCCAGCAGCGTAGGAGGGGCAGGGATGATCACCGGGGAGCTGTTTTTT. Its protein product is CASSVGGAGMITGELFF.

The CDR3 DNA reads as TGTGCCAGCAGGTCCACTCGGGACACTGAAGCTTTCTTT. As protein: CASRSTRDTEAFF. This rearrangement joins TRBV3-1 to TRBJ1-1; D unclear. Germline V gives CDR1 LGHDT, CDR2 YNNKEL (reference sequence). The CDR3 contains 13 residues. V lost 6 bases and J 3 bases, leaving 11 bases between the germline ends.

This clonotype was counted only a few times. The CDR3 protein is CSARMQADGYTF. The CDR3 DNA sequence: TGCAGTGCTAGAATGCAGGCGGATGGCTACACCTTC. The genes are TRBV20-1 and TRBJ1-2; D gene uncertain. V was pared by 2 bases and J by 6 bases, with 10 bases between. Germline assignment: CDR1 DFQATT and CDR2 SNEGSKA (reference sequence). This CDR3 spans 12 amino acids.

In DNA form, the CDR3 reads TGCAGTGCCAGTACAGGGGGCGCGTATGGCTACACCTTC. Its translation: CSASTGGAYGYTF. The chain is built from TRBV20-1 and TRBJ1-2, with 9 bases identical to TRBD1. The germline gives CDR1 DFQATT, CDR2 SNEGSKA (reference sequence). V dropped 6 bases and J dropped 5; count of bases not matched to a gene: 7. CDR3 length: 13 residues.

The gene calls are TRBV2 and TRBJ2-7; 7 bases align to TRBD1. The DNA matches TRBJ2-5 better at its end, which makes the J call doubtful. The germline V gene encodes CDR1 SNHLY and CDR2 FYNNEI. The CDR3 extends over 15 amino acids. The CDR3 DNA reads as TGTGCCAGCAGTGAAGGGACGCGACAGGGAGAGACCCAGTACTTC. Translation gives CASSEGTRQGETQYF.

The J gene is TRBJ1-1, the V gene TRBV6-5; D unresolved. There are 14 residues in the CDR3. Germline values: CDR1 MNHEY, CDR2 SVGAGI. V lost 2 bases and J lost 0, with 7 bases in between. CDR3 coding DNA: TGTGCCAGCAGTTACCGGAATATGAACACTGAAGCTTTCTTT. Its translation is CASSYRNMNTEAFF.

The chain uses TRBV28 and TRBJ1-2; D gene unclear. Trimming left V 3 bases short and J 5 bases short, with 13 bases between. Per germline, CDR1 MDHEN and CDR2 SYDVKM. The CDR3 is made up of 14 amino acids. This CDR3 is CASSFSGTGYGYTF. In DNA form, the CDR3 reads TGTGCCAGCAGTTTTAGTGGAACCGGGTATGGCTACACCTTC.

The chain recombines TRBV7-2 with TRBJ1-2; no definite D call. With 1 base removed from V and 7 bases from J, the gap between germline ends came to 13 bases. The CDR3 consists of 14 residues. Germline V gives CDR1 SGHTA, CDR2 FQGNSA. In DNA form, the CDR3 reads TGTGCCAGCAGCTTAGAACGCTCTCTAGGTGGCTACACCTTC. Its protein product is CASSLERSLGGYTF.

The sample holds a few counts of this clonotype. J is TRBJ1-1 and V is TRBV7-6; weak D call: TRBD1 (5 bases). The CDR3 covers 13 residues. Deletions cut 6 bases from V and 5 bases from J, with 13 bases between. Germline V lookup: CDR1 SGHVS, CDR2 FNYEAQ. The CDR3 region is CASSGGLGTEAFF. CDR3 coding DNA: TGTGCCAGCAGTGGGGGTTTGGGGACTGAAGCTTTCTTT.

This clonotype was picked up a small number of times. V usage is TRBV20-1 and J usage is TRBJ1-1; weak D call: TRBD1 (6 bases). This CDR3 comprises 12 residues. From germline, CDR1 is DFQATT and CDR2 SNEGSKA (reference sequence). Trimming shortened V by 6 bases and J by 0 bases, and 8 bases separated the two germline ends. The CDR3 sequence: CSAEGVNTEAFF. CDR3 DNA: TGCAGTGCAGAGGGGGTGAACACTGAAGCTTTCTTT.

The rearrangement uses TRBV25-1 and TRBJ1-6; D is ambiguous. Trimming removed 5 bases from V and 9 bases from J, with 8 bases in between. There are 12 residues in the CDR3. Germline V CDR1 and CDR2: MGHDK, SYGVNS. The DNA of the CDR3 is TGTGCCAGCAGTTGGGGTGCTTCACCCCTCCACTTT. Protein product: CASSWGASPLHF.

This clonotype was seen only a few times. This sequence joins TRBV29-1 and TRBJ2-7, with D unclear. The CDR3 spans 13 residues. Trimming shortened V by 8 bases and J by 2 bases, and 16 bases separated the two germline ends. Germline CDR1 is SQVTM and CDR2 is ANQGSEA. CDR3 sequence reads: CSFLTPVAYEQYF. The CDR3 coding sequence is TGCAGCTTCCTAACACCCGTGGCCTACGAGCAGTACTTC.

The chain recombines TRBV5-5 with TRBJ1-1; D gene uncertain. CDR1 and CDR2 from the germline V gene are SGHKS and YYEKEE (reference sequence). The CDR3 loop spans 14 amino acids. V lost 4 bases to trimming and J lost 5 bases, with 15 bases between them. The CDR3 nucleotides are TGTGCCAGCAGCCGAGGACCAGGAGGTACTGAAGCTTTCTTT. Encoded protein: CASSRGPGGTEAFF.

This clonotype appeared a few times. The genes are TRBV20-1 and TRBJ2-1, with D perhaps matching TRBD2 (7 bases). Trimming stripped 6 bases from V and 9 bases from J, with 21 bases between. The CDR3 is 14 residues long. The V gene's germline CDR1 is DFQATT and CDR2 SNEGSKA (reference sequence). DNA for the CDR3: TGCAGTGCAGCCCCCCTTGGGGGGGCCTTTGAGCAGTTCTTC. Protein sequence: CSAAPLGGAFEQFF.

This clonotype was counted between two and nine times. The genes are TRBV3-1 and TRBJ2-4, with a tentative D call TRBD1 (6 bases). The CDR3 runs 15 residues. Trimming took 8 bases from V and 0 from J, leaving 14 bases between them. Germline assignment: CDR1 LGHDT and CDR2 YNNKEL (reference sequence). The CDR3 region has the DNA TGTGCCAGCGGTTCGGGACAATTAGCCAAAAACATTCAGTACTTC. Its translation is CASGSGQLAKNIQYF.

This chain links TRBV7-3 with TRBJ2-3; TRBD2 matches 8 bases. V dropped 5 bases and J dropped 3; count of bases not matched to a gene: 7. The CDR3 is made up of 15 amino acids. The V gene's germline CDR1 is SGHTA and CDR2 FQGTGA. The CDR3 is CASSVVAGLTDTQYF. As DNA, the CDR3 is TGTGCCAGCAGCGTTGTAGCGGGACTAACAGATACGCAGTATTTT.

The chain links TRBV12-3 or TRBV12-4 to TRBJ2-1, with D tentatively TRBD2 (6 bases). With 6 bases removed from V and 6 bases from J, the gap between germline ends came to 36 bases. The CDR3 length is 21 residues. In DNA form, the CDR3 reads TGTGCCAGCAGATTCTCATCGCGGGGTCTTTGGGTTGGGCGGACCTTCAATGAGCAGTTCTTC. It encodes CASRFSSRGLWVGRTFNEQFF.